This T cell receptor (beta chain) appears in the sequencing data of a study of blood T cell repertoires in COVID-19. For the study at large: Nucleic acid was either cDNA or gDNA, and it came from T cells, B-cell-depleted T cells, or PBMCs.

The sample holds a few counts of this clone. Germline CDR1 and CDR2: LNHNV and YYDKDF (reference sequence). Trimming removed 1 base at V and 1 base at J, with 14 bases between. This CDR3 spans 17 amino acids. Repertoires were generated with immunoSEQ multiplex PCR, while TCRdb's copy carries only in-frame clones and drops some. This table has under 250,000 clones, around 80% appearing once. The TCR sequence derives from a woman aged 65 to 85 with acute or convalescent COVID-19. The specimen was peripheral blood. This rearrangement joins TRBV15 to TRBJ2-1; possible D gene TRBD2, 6 bases. CDR3 sequence reads: CATSRGASDWSYNEQFF. Here the CDR3 DNA reads TGTGCCACCAGCAGAGGGGCTAGCGATTGGTCCTACAATGAGCAGTTCTTC.